The clone carrying this T cell receptor (beta chain) was seen only once. The sample belongs to a study of blood T cell repertoires in COVID-19. Study-wide context: T cells, B-cell-depleted T cells, or PBMCs provided the cDNA or gDNA that served as material.

Per germline, CDR1 KGHDR and CDR2 SFDVKD. The CDR3 loop spans 18 amino acids. V gave up 5 bases and J gave up 0 bases, with 16 bases separating them. TCRdb keeps only in-frame clones here, not all; method: immunoSEQ multiplex PCR. The data hold fewer than 300,000 clones, with roughly 90% observed a single time. The clonotype comes from a man aged 55 to 70 who had recovered from COVID-19. The chain combines TRBV24-1 with TRBJ2-6, with a weak D call TRBD2 (5 bases). Sequencing was carried out using peripheral blood. The CDR3 loop reads CATSADPGESSGANVLTF. The DNA for the CDR3 is TGTGCCACCAGTGCCGACCCCGGGGAGAGCTCTGGGGCCAACGTCCTGACTTTC.